This T cell receptor beta chain was identified during a study of blood T cell repertoires in COVID-19. About the study: The origin of the acute and convalescent COVID-19 samples was the United States, Italy and Spain. PBMCs, B-cell-depleted T cells, or T cells provided the cDNA or gDNA that made up the material.

Methods used by the authors: The assay estimated nucleated cells by amplifying reference gene primers. The assay was immunoSEQ multiplex PCR, and TCRdb's table has in-frame clones only and misses some. Clone size and the V and J calls come from that table; the DNA yielded D and trimming. In the table there are approximately 290,000 clones, around nine tenths of which are singletons. The specimen sequenced was peripheral blood. This TCR was sampled from an older woman with acute or convalescent COVID-19.

The CDR3 sequence: CASSLGTSEKLFF. The CDR3 region has the DNA TGTGCCAGCAGCTTGGGGACATCCGAAAAACTGTTTTTT. The rearrangement uses TRBV5-4 and TRBJ1-4; a possible D gene is TRBD1 (5 bases). This CDR3 comprises 13 residues. Per the germline V gene, CDR1 is SGHNT and CDR2 is YYREEE (reference sequence). V lost 0 bases and J 8 bases, leaving 8 bases between the germline ends.